The 28 T cell receptor beta chains below come from one sample, sequenced in a study of T cells after yellow fever vaccination. Via MiXCR, TCRdb re-called the 5' RACE reads, giving one row per CDR3 protein. The sample includes around 400,000 distinct CDR3 sequences, under 14% of them seen just once. The sample in question was PBMCs, obtained on the day of the first yellow fever vaccination. Receptors were obtained from a man in his late teens or twenties who received the YFV17D yellow fever vaccine.

At least ten counts were recorded for this clonotype. The V and J genes are TRBV7-2 and TRBJ2-1; TRBD2 agrees at 11 bases. The J segment lost 10 bases and the V segment lost 5 bases, leaving 13 bases of the junction unmatched. The CDR3 extends over 16 amino acids. CDR1 is SGHTA, CDR2 FQGNSA, per germline. The CDR3: CASSPTPTSGGGEQFF. The CDR3 region has the DNA TGTGCCAGCAGCCCCACCCCCACTAGCGGGGGCGGAGAGCAGTTCTTC.

The genes are TRBV4-3 and TRBJ1-2; no definite D call. V dropped 1 base and J dropped 8 bases, with 14 bases sitting between them. The CDR3 loop spans 14 amino acids. From germline, CDR1 is LGHNA and CDR2 YSLEER. CDR3 protein: CASSQVKEGWGYTF. In DNA form, the CDR3 reads TGCGCCAGCAGCCAAGTTAAGGAGGGATGGGGCTACACCTTC.

In this sample, this clonotype turned up a few times. J is TRBJ2-7 and V is TRBV27; 8 bases map to TRBD2. Germline-derived CDR1 and CDR2 are MNHEY and SMNVEV (reference sequence). Germline trimming cut 5 bases from V and 7 bases from J; bases unmatched to any gene: 10. The CDR3 is 14 amino acids. The CDR3 sequence is CASSLGGAAREQYF. As DNA, the CDR3 is TGTGCCAGCAGTCTCGGGGGGGCCGCACGGGAGCAGTACTTC.

The V and J genes are TRBV7-9 and TRBJ1-4; perhaps TRBD1 as D (5 bases). Trimming took 3 bases from V and 6 from J, leaving 11 bases between them. The CDR3 is made up of 14 amino acids. Germline loops: CDR1 SEHNR, CDR2 FQNEAQ (reference sequence). CDR3 protein: CASSFRDPDEKLFF. Written as DNA, the CDR3 is TGTGCCAGCAGCTTCAGGGATCCGGATGAAAAACTGTTTTTT.

This clonotype has a handful of counts. V and J are TRBV4-3 and TRBJ1-4; possibly TRBD1 for D (6 bases). This CDR3 spans 14 amino acids. Germline V gene sequence: CDR1 LGHNA, CDR2 YSLEER. Trimming stripped 4 bases from V and 4 bases from J, with 10 bases between. The CDR3 is CASSLGTLNEKLFF. The CDR3 bases are TGCGCCAGCAGCCTGGGGACACTTAATGAAAAACTGTTTTTT.

This clonotype was counted at least ten times. This chain joins TRBV3-1 and TRBJ2-1; possible D gene TRBD1, 5 bases. The CDR3 is 16 amino acids. Germline V gene lookup returns CDR1 LGHDT and CDR2 YNNKEL (reference sequence). V lost 0 bases, J lost 4 bases, and 13 bases lay in between. The CDR3 sequence is CASSQDRGGSYNEQFF. DNA of the CDR3: TGTGCCAGCAGCCAAGATAGGGGTGGTTCATACAATGAGCAGTTCTTC.

Only a few counts were recorded for this clonotype. The chain combines TRBV5-1 with TRBJ2-1; no firm D call. V was cut by 0 bases and J by 10 bases, with 14 bases left in between. CDR3 length equals 14 residues. Per germline, CDR1 SGHRS and CDR2 YFSETQ. The CDR3 loop reads CASSLEVPRTEQFF. For the CDR3, the DNA is TGCGCCAGCAGCTTGGAGGTTCCGCGGACCGAGCAGTTCTTC.

V usage is TRBV3-1 and J usage is TRBJ2-3; 8 positions match TRBD2. The V and J ends lost 7 bases and 2 bases, in that order; junction bases with no gene match: 11. Germline V lookup: CDR1 LGHDT, CDR2 YNNKEL (reference sequence). The CDR3 contains 16 residues. The CDR3 region is CASTATSAFYTDTQYF. CDR3 bases: TGTGCCAGCACCGCGACTAGCGCTTTTTACACAGATACGCAGTATTTT.

V usage is TRBV27 and J usage is TRBJ2-5, with TRBD2 matching over 12 bases. Trimming at V came to 6 bases and at J to 5 bases, leaving 7 bases not matched to a gene. Germline V CDR1 and CDR2: MNHEY, SMNVEV (reference sequence). This CDR3 is 15 amino acids long. This CDR3 reads CASRPGLAGLETQYF. The CDR3 DNA reads TGTGCCAGCAGACCCGGACTAGCGGGGCTGGAGACCCAGTACTTC.

This clonotype was observed at least ten times. This chain connects TRBV7-9 to TRBJ2-7, with 8 nucleotides matching TRBD1. Per germline, CDR1 SEHNR and CDR2 FQNEAQ (reference sequence). The CDR3 totals 17 residues. J was trimmed by 4 bases and V by 5 bases; bases with no gene match: 16. The CDR3 DNA is TGTGCCAGCAGCCCAGCGGTCCGGCCAGGGGGCTCGTACGAGCAGTACTTC. Residues: CASSPAVRPGGSYEQYF.

The table lists this clonotype with a few counts. V usage is TRBV3-1 and J usage is TRBJ2-5, with 10 bases aligning to TRBD2. CDR3 size: 16 residues. Germline trimming cut 4 bases from V and 3 bases from J; bases unmatched to any gene: 8. Germline assignment: CDR1 LGHDT and CDR2 YNNKEL (reference sequence). The CDR3 sequence: CASSLPGTSVKETQYF. CDR3 nucleotide sequence: TGTGCCAGCAGCCTCCCCGGGACTAGCGTTAAAGAGACCCAGTACTTC.

This clonotype showed up many times. The CDR3 reads CASRQGQGPTGELFF. The CDR3 DNA reads TGTGCCAGCAGACAAGGACAGGGGCCCACCGGGGAGCTGTTTTTT. The gene calls are TRBV7-8 and TRBJ2-2; 9 positions match TRBD1. CDR3 length: 15 amino acids. The V segment lost 6 bases and the J segment 4 bases; nucleotides outside the gene matches: 6. Germline V gene sequence: CDR1 SGHVS, CDR2 FQNEAQ.

The chain recombines TRBV11-2 with TRBJ2-7, with unresolved D. The CDR3 spans 14 residues. The germline V gene encodes CDR1 SGHAT and CDR2 FQNNGV. With 0 bases removed from V and 4 bases from J, the gap between germline ends came to 10 bases. As DNA, the CDR3 is TGTGCCAGCAGCTTAGATCAGCCCTCGTACGAGCAGTACTTC. Its protein product is CASSLDQPSYEQYF.

The genes are TRBV5-1 and TRBJ2-3; a weak D match, TRBD2 (6 bases). Germline assignment: CDR1 SGHRS and CDR2 YFSETQ. Trimming removed 5 bases at V and 5 bases at J, with 12 bases between. This CDR3 is 13 amino acids long. CDR3 sequence (DNA): TGCGCCAGCAGGCGGGACTTGGGAGATACGCAGTATTTT. It specifies CASRRDLGDTQYF.

This clonotype appeared a few times. V and J are TRBV11-1 and TRBJ2-5, with 15 bases lining up with TRBD2. Germline CDR1 is SGHAT and CDR2 is FQDESV (reference sequence). CDR3 length equals 21 residues. With 5 bases clipped from V and 5 bases from J, the junction kept 21 bases outside the gene matches. The DNA of the CDR3 is TGTGCCAGCAGCGGGGGTTGGCTTGGGACTAGCGGGGGGCCTCCTCTGGAGACCCAGTACTTC. It is translated as CASSGGWLGTSGGPPLETQYF.

This clonotype showed up just a few times. The chain has TRBV24-1 and TRBJ1-1, with 8 bases matching TRBD1. J was trimmed by 5 bases and V by 6 bases; bases with no gene match: 4. Germline CDR1 is KGHDR and CDR2 is SFDVKD. This CDR3 has 13 residues. Written as DNA, the CDR3 is TGTGCCACCAGTCAGGGGGCGGGGACTGAAGCTTTCTTT. Protein: CATSQGAGTEAFF.

There are many counts of this clonotype. The chain has TRBV7-8 and TRBJ1-5; D not certain. This CDR3 region has 14 residues. The V end lost 3 bases, the J end lost 2 bases, and 8 bases lay between the germline ends. Looked up from germline, CDR1 is SGHVS and CDR2 is FQNEAQ. CDR3 in DNA: TGTGCCAGCAGCTTGTCCGGGGGCAATCAGCCCCAGCATTTT. It is translated as CASSLSGGNQPQHF.

This clonotype was found a few times. The chain couples TRBV5-5 to TRBJ2-7; D may be TRBD2 (5 bases). The ends were cut back, 4 bases at V and 2 bases at J, with 7 bases in the middle. This CDR3 is built from 12 residues. The V gene's germline CDR1 is SGHKS and CDR2 YYEKEE (reference sequence). CDR3 in DNA: TGTGCCAGCAGCCCACTAGCCTACGAGCAGTACTTC. Its protein product is CASSPLAYEQYF.

This clonotype showed up just a few times. As DNA, the CDR3 is TGCGCCAGCAGTCAGGCCAGCTACGAGCAGTACGTC. Its translation is CASSQASYEQYV. The rearrangement links TRBV23-1 to TRBJ2-7; no definite D call. TRBV23-1 is an ORF, with its function uncertain. The germline V and J ends were trimmed by 3 bases and 3 bases, with 6 bases remaining between them. CDR3 length: 12 residues.

The chain employs TRBV11-2 and TRBJ1-4; no definite D call. The CDR3 is made up of 16 amino acids. Germline CDR1 SGHAT, CDR2 FQNNGV. V shed 3 bases and J shed 4 bases, with 15 bases lying between them. The CDR3 DNA follows: TGTGCCAGCAGCTTCTATCCCGGGATACTTAATGAAAAACTGTTTTTT. Residues: CASSFYPGILNEKLFF.

The genes are TRBV12-3 or TRBV12-4 and TRBJ2-7; the D is unclear. The CDR3 is 11 amino acids. Trimming cost V 5 bases and J 6 bases, with 8 bases left between them. The CDR3 reads CASSGVFEQYF. The CDR3 bases are TGTGCCAGCAGTGGGGTTTTCGAGCAGTACTTC.

The V and J genes are TRBV12-3 or TRBV12-4 and TRBJ1-2; D remains unclear. The CDR3 consists of 15 residues. Trimming pared 3 bases from V and 1 base from J, leaving 12 bases between. The CDR3 reads CASSFFLVSNYGYTF. The CDR3 nucleotides are TGTGCCAGCAGTTTTTTTCTGGTTAGTAACTATGGCTACACCTTC.

This clonotype occurred a few times. A much larger clone lies one base from this, so it may be a read error. This chain joins TRBV12-3 or TRBV12-4 and TRBJ1-2; D is ambiguous. V was trimmed by 2 bases and J by 2 bases, leaving 3 bases between them. The CDR3 is made up of 12 amino acids. The CDR3 bases are TGTGCCAGCAGTTTATGGAACTATGGCTACACCTTC. Encoded protein: CASSLWNYGYTF.

This clonotype was seen repeatedly, ten times or more. V and J are TRBV20-1 and TRBJ2-5, with 7 bases that match TRBD2. Germline CDR1 is DFQATT and CDR2 is SNEGSKA (reference sequence). The J segment lost 4 bases and the V segment lost 1 base, leaving 6 bases of the junction unmatched. This CDR3 contains 14 residues. The CDR3 loop reads CSARAPAGSETQYF. DNA of the CDR3: TGCAGTGCTAGAGCTCCAGCGGGGTCAGAGACCCAGTACTTC.

This clonotype was observed a handful of times. This chain uses TRBV4-1 with TRBJ1-1; D call uncertain. The CDR3 spans 15 residues. Germline CDR1 reads MGHRA; CDR2 reads YSYEKL. V lost 4 bases and J lost 0, with 12 bases in between. CDR3 sequence: CASSLGRGMNTEAFF. CDR3 DNA: TGCGCCAGCAGCCTCGGACGGGGTATGAACACTGAAGCTTTCTTT.

This clonotype was counted a few times. This chain connects TRBV19 to TRBJ2-3; maybe TRBD2 (5 bases). Trimming removed 4 bases at V and 1 base at J, with 12 bases between. The V gene's germline CDR1 is LNHDA and CDR2 SQIVND (reference sequence). The CDR3 is 15 residues long. The CDR3 DNA reads TGTGCCAGTAGTACGAGTAGCGTCGGCACAGATACGCAGTATTTT. Its translation: CASSTSSVGTDTQYF.

This clonotype has only a few counts. V usage is TRBV10-3 and J usage is TRBJ2-2; no clear D gene. This CDR3 spans 15 amino acids. CDR1 ENHRY and CDR2 SYGVKD come from the germline V gene. V dropped 3 bases and J dropped 2 bases, with 10 bases sitting between them. CDR3 nucleotides: TGTGCCATCAGTGAAGGAACGGCCAACACCGGGGAGCTGTTTTTT. As protein: CAISEGTANTGELFF.

This clonotype was seen a handful of times. The V and J genes are TRBV28 and TRBJ1-1, with D hard to call. Per germline, CDR1 MDHEN and CDR2 SYDVKM. The ends were cut back, 10 bases at V and 5 bases at J, with 14 bases in the middle. The CDR3 has 12 amino acids. This CDR3 reads CAITGTSTEAFF. The DNA of the CDR3 is TGTGCCATTACGGGCACTAGTACTGAAGCTTTCTTT.